A single sample gave rise to the 27 T cell receptor beta chains below, sequenced in a study of siplizumab effects on memory and regulatory T cells. Libraries were prepared by immunoSEQ multiplex PCR; TCRdb keeps only in-frame clonotypes and omits some of them. The sample lists about 100,000 clones; approximately 94% were seen once. Sequencing was done on a sample of non-Treg CD4+ T cells sorted from blood. These receptors originate from a human donor in good health.

The chain employs TRBV5-5 and TRBJ2-3, with 7 positions matching TRBD1. The germline V gene encodes CDR1 SGHKS and CDR2 YYEKEE (reference sequence). V trimming: 0 bases; J trimming: 2 bases; junction bases outside the gene matches: 12. The CDR3 contains 18 residues. For the CDR3, the DNA is TGTGCCAGCAGCTTGGACTTTGCTAGGGGGCGGTCCACAGATACGCAGTATTTT. Amino acid sequence: CASSLDFARGRSTDTQYF.

The rearrangement links TRBV19 to TRBJ1-2, with a weak D call TRBD1 (6 bases). This CDR3 contains 15 residues. Looked up from germline, CDR1 is LNHDA and CDR2 is SQIVND (reference sequence). V lost 5 bases to trimming and J lost 1 base, with 14 bases between them. CDR3 residues: CASSSRTEGNYGYTF. CDR3 coding DNA: TGTGCCAGTAGTTCGCGGACAGAAGGTAACTATGGCTACACCTTC. Complete variable domain (other parts from reference TRBV19 and TRBJ1-2): DGGITQSPKYLFRKEGQNVTLSCEQNLNHDAMYWYRQDPGQGLRLIYYSQIVNDFQKGDIAEGYSVSREKKESFPLTVTSAQKNPTAFYLCASSSRTEGNYGYTFGSGTRLTVV.

The chain employs TRBV30 and TRBJ1-5; no definite D call. V was clipped by 3 bases and J by 2 bases, with 11 bases between them. From germline, CDR1 is GTSNPN and CDR2 SVGIG (reference sequence). There are 14 residues in the CDR3. CDR3 sequence: CAWSHDKRNQPQHF. The CDR3 DNA is TGTGCCTGGAGCCACGACAAACGCAATCAGCCCCAGCATTTT.

This chain joins TRBV2 and TRBJ2-7; 8 nucleotides match TRBD1. Germline V gene data show CDR1 as SNHLY and CDR2 as FYNNEI. The V and J ends lost 6 bases and 6 bases, in that order; junction bases with no gene match: 4. CDR3 size: 12 residues. CDR3 DNA sequence: TGTGCCAGCAGGACAGGGGTTTCCGAGCAGTACTTC. Its protein is CASRTGVSEQYF.

J is TRBJ1-1 and V is TRBV18; TRBD1 matches 8 bases. The CDR3 runs to 16 residues. Germline V gene sequence: CDR1 KGHSH, CDR2 LQKENI. The V and J ends lost 3 bases and 1 base, in that order; junction bases with no gene match: 7. In nucleotides, the CDR3 is TGTGCCAGCTCACCCCGGACAGGGATTTCGAACACTGAAGCTTTCTTT. Protein product: CASSPRTGISNTEAFF.

J is TRBJ1-2 and V is TRBV28; D gene uncertain. V was shortened by 1 base and J by 7 bases, with 13 bases between the two germline ends. The CDR3 sequence is 14 residues long. The germline CDR1 and CDR2 sequences are MDHEN and SYDVKM. The CDR3: CASSLYQQDLGYTF. The CDR3 bases are TGTGCCAGCAGTTTATACCAGCAGGACCTTGGCTACACCTTC.

The rearrangement uses TRBV11-3 and TRBJ2-3; 8 bases align to TRBD2. Per the germline V gene, CDR1 is SGHNT and CDR2 is YENEEA. The CDR3 has 17 amino acids. Losses at the gene ends were 5 bases for V and 0 bases for J; bases not matched to a gene: 10. CDR3 coding DNA: TGTGCCAGCAGCAATACAAAGACTAGCGTTAGCACAGATACGCAGTATTTT. This codes for CASSNTKTSVSTDTQYF.

The chain recombines TRBV10-1 with TRBJ2-7; D possibly corresponds to TRBD1 (6 bases). The length of the CDR3 is 13 residues. V was pared by 6 bases and J by 0 bases, with 9 bases between. CDR1 is WNHNN, CDR2 SYGVQD, per germline (reference sequence). CDR3 region: CASSRDISYEQYF. The CDR3 DNA is TGCGCCAGCAGCCGGGACATCTCCTACGAGCAGTACTTC.

The chain joins TRBV2 to TRBJ1-5, with D uncertain. There are 13 residues in the CDR3. The germline V gene encodes CDR1 SNHLY and CDR2 FYNNEI. The ends were cut back, 6 bases at V and 6 bases at J, with 12 bases in the middle. The CDR3 sequence is CASRGPGTQPQHF. The CDR3 region has the DNA TGTGCCAGCAGAGGCCCAGGCACTCAGCCCCAGCATTTT.

This sequence joins TRBV18 and TRBJ2-1; 12 bases are shared with TRBD2. This CDR3 region has 18 residues. The V and J ends lost 0 bases and 2 bases, in that order; junction bases with no gene match: 5. Per the germline V gene, CDR1 is KGHSH and CDR2 is LQKENI. CDR3 sequence reads: CASSPPSSGRAPYNEQFF. As DNA, the CDR3 is TGTGCCAGCTCACCACCCTCTAGCGGGAGGGCACCCTACAATGAGCAGTTCTTC.

V is TRBV5-1 and J is TRBJ2-5; 9 bases map to TRBD1. CDR1 SGHRS and CDR2 YFSETQ come from the germline V gene. V shed 4 bases and J 2 bases; nucleotides not matched to a gene: 6. The CDR3 consists of 15 residues. In nucleotides, the CDR3 is TGCGCCAGCAGCCCGGGGACAGGGTGGCAAGAGACCCAGTACTTC. Its protein product is CASSPGTGWQETQYF.

The rearrangement uses TRBV9 and TRBJ2-3, with TRBD2 matching over 8 bases. This CDR3 comprises 15 residues. The ends lost 3 bases at V and 3 bases at J; junction bases unmatched: 6. Germline loops: CDR1 SGDLS, CDR2 YYNGEE. The CDR3 loop reads CASSASSGRTDTQYF. CDR3 nucleotide sequence: TGTGCCAGCAGCGCGTCAAGCGGGAGAACAGATACGCAGTATTTT.

The chain carries TRBV5-1 and TRBJ2-7, with D possibly TRBD2 on 6 matching bases. Between the trimmed V and J ends, which lost 1 base and 3 bases, there was a span of 29 bases. The CDR3 is 20 amino acids. From germline, CDR1 is SGHRS and CDR2 YFSETQ. CDR3 region: CASSLPPRSKPGLGSYEQYF. In nucleotides, the CDR3 is TGCGCCAGCAGCTTGCCCCCTAGAAGTAAACCGGGACTGGGGAGCTACGAGCAGTACTTC.

The chain recombines TRBV15 with TRBJ1-1, with D possibly being TRBD1 (6 bases). Per germline, CDR1 LNHNV and CDR2 YYDKDF (reference sequence). The CDR3 has 13 residues. The V gene lost 6 bases and the J gene lost 6 bases, with 14 bases spanning the gap. The CDR3 DNA is TGTGCCACCAGTTGGAACAGGGTGTCTGAAGCTTTCTTT. This encodes CATSWNRVSEAFF.

This sequence joins TRBV14 and TRBJ2-3; 8 nucleotides align to TRBD2. The CDR3 extends over 15 amino acids. The trim removed 4 bases at V and 2 bases at J, leaving 5 bases unmatched. Germline CDR1 reads SGHDN; CDR2 reads FVKESK. This CDR3 reads CASSPGLAHTDTQYF. Here the CDR3 DNA reads TGTGCCAGCAGCCCCGGACTAGCTCACACAGATACGCAGTATTTT.

The DNA for the CDR3 is TGTGCCAGCAGTTCCCAGGGGGCCTTTCGCACAGATACGCAGTATTTT. Residues: CASSSQGAFRTDTQYF. This chain uses TRBV27 with TRBJ2-3, with TRBD1 identical over 8 bases. The CDR3 consists of 16 residues. Germline V lookup: CDR1 MNHEY, CDR2 SMNVEV (reference sequence). Unmatched junction bases numbered 7, after V lost 4 bases and J lost 1 base.

This clone came up once. This chain connects TRBV6-1 to TRBJ2-3, with TRBD1 matching 7 bases. The CDR3 spans 13 residues. V gave up 8 bases and J gave up 11 bases; unmatched junction bases: 13. Germline assignment: CDR1 MNHNS and CDR2 SASEGT. The CDR3 loop reads CASGDRETSVQYF. CDR3 nucleotides: TGTGCCAGCGGAGACAGGGAAACTAGTGTGCAGTATTTT.

V is TRBV7-2 and J is TRBJ2-5; 7 bases line up with TRBD1. V shed 5 bases, J shed 5 bases, and the junction held 11 bases outside the gene matches. The V gene's germline CDR1 is SGHTA and CDR2 FQGNSA. The CDR3 is 15 amino acids. The CDR3 DNA reads as TGTGCCAGCAGCCGAGAGGGGGCTAGTTTGGAGACCCAGTACTTC. This gives the protein CASSREGASLETQYF.

The chain employs TRBV9 and TRBJ1-1; 9 nucleotides match TRBD1. CDR3 length equals 18 residues. Germline V gene sequence: CDR1 SGDLS, CDR2 YYNGEE. With V trimmed by 4 bases and J by 4 bases, 17 bases remained unmatched. CDR3 DNA: TGTGCCAGCAGCCCCCGTAAGAGACAGGGGGGGCCGAGCACTGAAGCTTTCTTT. Amino acids: CASSPRKRQGGPSTEAFF.

V is TRBV14 and J is TRBJ2-2; a weak D match, TRBD2 (5 bases). V was pared by 5 bases and J by 6 bases, with 13 bases between. This CDR3 spans 14 amino acids. From germline, CDR1 is SGHDN and CDR2 FVKESK. CDR3 coding DNA: TGTGCCAGCAGCTTCGATCGGGGATCCGGGGAGCTGTTTTTT. Amino acid sequence: CASSFDRGSGELFF.

This clone was found a few times. The V and J genes are TRBV6-1 and TRBJ2-5, with 9 bases that match TRBD2. After removal of 5 bases from V and 5 bases from J, the junction contained 6 bases not matched to a gene. The V gene's germline CDR1 is MNHNS and CDR2 SASEGT. CDR3 length: 14 amino acids. The CDR3 reads CASSISGSRETQYF. For the CDR3, the DNA is TGTGCCAGCAGTATTAGCGGGAGTAGGGAGACCCAGTACTTC.

The chain has TRBV14 and TRBJ2-1; D may be TRBD2 (5 bases). Germline-derived CDR1 and CDR2 are SGHDN and FVKESK. This CDR3 has 14 residues. V was cut by 1 base and J by 7 bases, with 11 bases left in between. The CDR3 coding sequence is TGTGCCAGCAGCCAAGCCCCCAGGACTAATGAGCAGTTCTTC. Amino acids: CASSQAPRTNEQFF.

For the CDR3, the DNA is TGTGCCAGCAGTCCCGGATTGAACTACGAGCAGTACTTC. Translating it yields CASSPGLNYEQYF. The chain uses TRBV28 and TRBJ2-7; D is ambiguous. V was clipped by 5 bases and J by 3 bases, with 11 bases between them. The germline V gene encodes CDR1 MDHEN and CDR2 SYDVKM. This CDR3 is 13 amino acids long. The full variable domain, its missing parts supplied by reference TRBV28 and TRBJ2-7, is DVKVTQSSRYLVKRTGEKVFLECVQDMDHENMFWYRQDPGLGLRLIYFSYDVKMKEKGDIPEGYSVSREKKERFSLILESASTNQTSMYLCASSPGLNYEQYFGPGTRLTVT.

This chain uses TRBV7-6 with TRBJ1-2; D is perhaps TRBD1 (6 bases). Germline assignment: CDR1 SGHVS and CDR2 FNYEAQ. The V end lost 1 base, the J end lost 0 bases, and 15 bases lay between the germline ends. The CDR3 length is 17 residues. In DNA form, the CDR3 reads TGTGCCAGCAGCTTAGGCCAGGGGCTAGGATCTAACTATGGCTACACCTTC. This gives the protein CASSLGQGLGSNYGYTF.

This clone has just one count. The chain is built from TRBV9 and TRBJ2-2, with D unresolved. CDR1 and CDR2 (germline): SGDLS, YYNGEE. This CDR3 is 14 amino acids long. V dropped 4 bases and J dropped 4 bases, with 11 bases sitting between them. The CDR3 sequence: CASSLRTGTGELFF. In DNA form, the CDR3 reads TGTGCCAGCAGCCTGCGGACGGGCACCGGGGAGCTGTTTTTT.

The V and J genes are TRBV5-6 and TRBJ2-2, with 13 bases identical to TRBD2. CDR1 and CDR2 from the germline V gene are SGHDT and YYEEEE. V trimming: 4 bases; J trimming: 2 bases; junction bases outside the gene matches: 2. This CDR3 is built from 16 residues. The CDR3 coding sequence is TGTGCCAGCAGCCGACTAGCGGGAGGAAACACCGGGGAGCTGTTTTTT. Encoded protein: CASSRLAGGNTGELFF.

This chain uses TRBV14 with TRBJ1-1, with a tentative D call TRBD1 (5 bases). The CDR3 runs 12 residues. The germline CDR1 and CDR2 sequences are SGHDN and FVKESK. Trimming took 8 bases from V and 4 from J, leaving 11 bases between them. The CDR3 DNA is TGTGCCAGCCGCGGGGGGAGCACTGAAGCTTTCTTT. Its translation: CASRGGSTEAFF.